This TCR beta chain was identified during a study of response to subunit inactivated influenza vaccine. The CDR3 totals 16 residues. V lost 5 bases to trimming and J lost 3 bases, with 19 bases between them. CDR1 is DFQATT, CDR2 SNEGSKA, per germline (reference sequence). On this clonotype itself: The antigen remains unidentified.

Overall study findings and caveats: Each seasonal influenza vaccination, the authors suggested, recruits few new T cells.

Using its own MiXCR run on the RT-PCR reads, TCRdb lists one record per CDR3 protein. This sample has 550,000 to 650,000 distinct CDR3 sequences, with approximately 12% found just once. The sequence was collected from a man aged 45-65 years who received an inactivated influenza vaccine. The chain recombines TRBV20-1 with TRBJ1-4, with D possibly TRBD1 on 5 matching bases. The sample was PBMCs from blood, taken on the day of vaccination. The CDR3 loop is CSALDGLKGSNEKLFF. For the CDR3, the DNA is TGCAGTGCTCTGGACGGTCTGAAGGGGTCTAATGAAAAACTGTTTTTT.